Listed below are T cell receptor beta chains from one sample, sequenced in a study of blood T cell repertoires in COVID-19. TCRdb keeps only in-frame clones here, not all; method: immunoSEQ multiplex PCR. Here the sample spans roughly 200,000 clones, roughly 88% being singletons. The specimen was peripheral blood. The source of these receptors is a man in his sixties with acute or convalescent COVID-19. The CDR3 runs from the conserved cysteine through the conserved F or W. Each record gives: CDR3 protein, CDR3 DNA, V gene, J gene, clone size, D gene. The D gene is left open where the match is weak. Size is stated for part of the rows, as once, few or many counts, or as a class when the clone is expanded.

cdr3_aa: CASSPGTSGRPYEQYF
cdr3_nt: TGTGCCAGCTCACCTGGGACTAGCGGGAGACCCTACGAGCAGTACTTC
v_call: TRBV18
j_call: TRBJ2-7
clone_size: -
d_call: TRBD2

cdr3_aa: CASSWTVQSGNTIYF
cdr3_nt: TGCGCCAGCAGCTGGACAGTCCAATCTGGAAACACCATATATTTT
v_call: TRBV5-1
j_call: TRBJ1-3
clone_size: -
d_call: -

cdr3_aa: CATSRGGTSGEETQYF
cdr3_nt: TGTGCCACCAGCAGGGGCGGGACTAGCGGGGAAGAGACCCAGTACTTC
v_call: TRBV15
j_call: TRBJ2-5
clone_size: -
d_call: TRBD2

cdr3_aa: CASSQNRGSLDTQYF
cdr3_nt: TGTGCCAGCTCACAGAACAGGGGGTCGTTAGATACGCAGTATTTT
v_call: TRBV18
j_call: TRBJ2-3
clone_size: -
d_call: TRBD1

cdr3_aa: CASSYEGRRGEKLFF
cdr3_nt: TGTGCCAGCAGTTACGAGGGCCGGAGGGGAGAAAAACTGTTTTTT
v_call: TRBV6-5
j_call: TRBJ1-4
clone_size: -
d_call: -

cdr3_aa: CASSLDGTSGSREQFF
cdr3_nt: TGTGCCAGCAGCTTAGACGGGACTAGCGGGAGTCGGGAGCAGTTCTTC
v_call: TRBV7-2
j_call: TRBJ2-1
clone_size: -
d_call: TRBD2

cdr3_aa: CASSEPGTGGEKLFF
cdr3_nt: TGTGCCAGCAGTGAACCCGGGACAGGGGGCGAAAAACTGTTTTTT
v_call: TRBV25-1
j_call: TRBJ1-4
clone_size: -
d_call: TRBD1

cdr3_aa: CASSRETGYYEQYF
cdr3_nt: TGTGCCAGCAGTCGGGAAACGGGGTACTACGAGCAGTACTTC
v_call: TRBV6-6
j_call: TRBJ2-7
clone_size: -
d_call: -

cdr3_aa: CASSFRQGATDTQYF
cdr3_nt: TGTGCCAGCAGCTTCAGACAGGGGGCAACAGATACGCAGTATTTT
v_call: TRBV7-2
j_call: TRBJ2-3
clone_size: -
d_call: TRBD1

cdr3_aa: CASSLLIDNSPLHF
cdr3_nt: TGTGCCAGCAGTTTATTGATAGATAATTCACCCCTCCACTTT
v_call: TRBV28
j_call: TRBJ1-6
clone_size: -
d_call: -

cdr3_aa: CASSLSGAGANVLTF
cdr3_nt: TGTGCCAGCAGCTTATCAGGGGCTGGGGCCAACGTCCTGACTTTC
v_call: TRBV7-2
j_call: TRBJ2-6
clone_size: -
d_call: -

cdr3_aa: CASSLEGGGNEKLFF
cdr3_nt: TGTGCCAGCAGCTTGGAGGGAGGTGGTAATGAAAAACTGTTTTTT
v_call: TRBV7-9
j_call: TRBJ1-4
clone_size: -
d_call: -

cdr3_aa: CASSLDLYNEQFF
cdr3_nt: TGTGCCAGCAGCTTAGACCTATACAATGAGCAGTTCTTC
v_call: TRBV7-2
j_call: TRBJ2-1
clone_size: -
d_call: -

cdr3_aa: CASSWANIGSYEQYF
cdr3_nt: TGTGCCAGCAGTTGGGCAAACATCGGGAGTTACGAGCAGTACTTC
v_call: TRBV28
j_call: TRBJ2-7
clone_size: -
d_call: -

cdr3_aa: CASSWGTSTDTQYF
cdr3_nt: TGCGCCAGCAGCTGGGGGACTAGCACAGATACGCAGTATTTT
v_call: TRBV5-1
j_call: TRBJ2-3
clone_size: -
d_call: -

cdr3_aa: CASSQGQNTEAFF
cdr3_nt: TGCGCCAGCAGCCAAGGACAGAACACTGAAGCTTTCTTT
v_call: TRBV4-1
j_call: TRBJ1-1
clone_size: -
d_call: -

cdr3_aa: CASSPQGGENYGYTF
cdr3_nt: TGTGCCAGCAGCCCCCAGGGCGGGGAGAACTATGGCTACACCTTC
v_call: TRBV4-2
j_call: TRBJ1-2
clone_size: -
d_call: -

cdr3_aa: CASSEGDRGRDTQYF
cdr3_nt: TGTGCCAGCAGTGAAGGGGACAGGGGGAGAGATACGCAGTATTTT
v_call: TRBV2
j_call: TRBJ2-3
clone_size: -
d_call: TRBD1

cdr3_aa: CASSPGGDQPQHF
cdr3_nt: TGTGCCAGCTCACCTGGGGGCGATCAGCCCCAGCATTTT
v_call: TRBV18
j_call: TRBJ1-5
clone_size: -
d_call: -

cdr3_aa: CASSVQGNQPQHF
cdr3_nt: TGTGCCAGCAGCGTTCAGGGGAATCAGCCCCAGCATTTT
v_call: TRBV12-3/TRBV12-4
j_call: TRBJ1-5
clone_size: once
d_call: -

cdr3_aa: CASSPGGTLTDTQYF
cdr3_nt: TGTGCCAGCAGTCCTGGGGGGACTCTAACAGATACGCAGTATTTT
v_call: TRBV25-1
j_call: TRBJ2-3
clone_size: few
d_call: -

cdr3_aa: CASTANLAGVSETQYF
cdr3_nt: TGTGCCAGCACAGCCAACCTAGCGGGAGTGTCAGAGACCCAGTACTTC
v_call: TRBV3-1/TRBV3-2
j_call: TRBJ2-5
clone_size: -
d_call: TRBD2

cdr3_aa: CASRRAGTVYEQYF
cdr3_nt: TGTGCCAGTAGACGCGCCGGGACAGTCTACGAGCAGTACTTC
v_call: TRBV19
j_call: TRBJ2-7
clone_size: -
d_call: TRBD1

cdr3_aa: CASSLAGSGFAQPQHF
cdr3_nt: TGTGCCAGCAGCTTAGCGGGATCGGGGTTCGCTCAGCCCCAGCATTTT
v_call: TRBV7-8
j_call: TRBJ1-5
clone_size: -
d_call: -

cdr3_aa: CASTLGGTDTQYF
cdr3_nt: TGCGCCAGCACCCTCGGGGGCACAGATACGCAGTATTTT
v_call: TRBV5-1
j_call: TRBJ2-3
clone_size: -
d_call: -

cdr3_aa: CASSTPAGDTDTQYF
cdr3_nt: TGTGCCAGTAGTACCCCAGCGGGAGATACAGATACGCAGTATTTT
v_call: TRBV19
j_call: TRBJ2-3
clone_size: -
d_call: TRBD2

cdr3_aa: CASSPDRSSYEQYF
cdr3_nt: TGTGCCAGCTCGCCCGACAGGAGCTCCTACGAGCAGTACTTC
v_call: TRBV18
j_call: TRBJ2-7
clone_size: -
d_call: -

cdr3_aa: CASSVVPGGYYEQYF
cdr3_nt: TGTGCCAGCAGCGTAGTTCCTGGGGGCTACTACGAGCAGTACTTC
v_call: TRBV9
j_call: TRBJ2-7
clone_size: -
d_call: -

cdr3_aa: CASSYRPGINYGYTF
cdr3_nt: TGTGCCAGCAGTTACCGTCCAGGGATAAACTATGGCTACACCTTC
v_call: TRBV6-5
j_call: TRBJ1-2
clone_size: -
d_call: -

cdr3_aa: CASSSKGGPDTQYF
cdr3_nt: TGCGCCAGCAGCTCAAAAGGGGGTCCAGATACGCAGTATTTT
v_call: TRBV5-1
j_call: TRBJ2-3
clone_size: -
d_call: -

cdr3_aa: CASSSWTTGKETQYF
cdr3_nt: TGCGCCAGCAGCTCCTGGACTACCGGGAAGGAGACCCAGTACTTC
v_call: TRBV4-1
j_call: TRBJ2-5
clone_size: once
d_call: -

cdr3_aa: CASSLDRGASSYNEQFF
cdr3_nt: TGCGCCAGCAGCTTGGATCGGGGGGCAAGCTCCTACAATGAGCAGTTCTTC
v_call: TRBV5-1
j_call: TRBJ2-1
clone_size: -
d_call: -

cdr3_aa: CAISAGVSGNTIYF
cdr3_nt: TGTGCCATCAGTGCAGGGGTCTCTGGAAACACCATATATTTT
v_call: TRBV10-3
j_call: TRBJ1-3
clone_size: once
d_call: -

cdr3_aa: CATSDLRLAGGHEQFF
cdr3_nt: TGTGCCACCAGTGATTTGAGACTAGCGGGAGGACACGAGCAGTTCTTC
v_call: TRBV24-1
j_call: TRBJ2-1
clone_size: -
d_call: TRBD2

cdr3_aa: CASSAGTGELFF
cdr3_nt: TGTGCCAGCAGTGCAGGGACCGGGGAGCTGTTTTTT
v_call: TRBV2
j_call: TRBJ2-2
clone_size: -
d_call: -

cdr3_aa: CASSPAGGNEKLFF
cdr3_nt: TGCGCCAGCAGCCCGGCAGGAGGGAATGAAAAACTGTTTTTT
v_call: TRBV5-1
j_call: TRBJ1-4
clone_size: -
d_call: -

cdr3_aa: CASNGASGTSSYNEQFF
cdr3_nt: TGTGCCAGCAACGGGGCTAGCGGGACGAGCTCCTACAATGAGCAGTTCTTC
v_call: TRBV9
j_call: TRBJ2-1
clone_size: -
d_call: TRBD2

cdr3_aa: CATSDFHGNNEQFF
cdr3_nt: TGTGCCACCAGTGATTTCCACGGTAACAATGAGCAGTTCTTC
v_call: TRBV24-1
j_call: TRBJ2-1
clone_size: -
d_call: -

cdr3_aa: CASSIGRGTYEQYF
cdr3_nt: TGTGCCAGTAGTATCGGCAGGGGAACCTACGAGCAGTACTTC
v_call: TRBV19
j_call: TRBJ2-7
clone_size: -
d_call: -

cdr3_aa: CATSDLKQGDPYQETQYF
cdr3_nt: TGTGCCACCAGTGATTTGAAACAGGGGGACCCGTACCAAGAGACCCAGTACTTC
v_call: TRBV24-1
j_call: TRBJ2-5
clone_size: -
d_call: TRBD1

cdr3_aa: CASSQESLAYNEQFF
cdr3_nt: TGCGCCAGCAGCCAAGAATCACTAGCATACAATGAGCAGTTCTTC
v_call: TRBV4-1
j_call: TRBJ2-1
clone_size: -
d_call: -

cdr3_aa: CASSQELTVQPQHF
cdr3_nt: TGTGCCAGCAGCCAGGAGCTTACGGTTCAGCCCCAGCATTTT
v_call: TRBV3-1/TRBV3-2
j_call: TRBJ1-5
clone_size: -
d_call: -